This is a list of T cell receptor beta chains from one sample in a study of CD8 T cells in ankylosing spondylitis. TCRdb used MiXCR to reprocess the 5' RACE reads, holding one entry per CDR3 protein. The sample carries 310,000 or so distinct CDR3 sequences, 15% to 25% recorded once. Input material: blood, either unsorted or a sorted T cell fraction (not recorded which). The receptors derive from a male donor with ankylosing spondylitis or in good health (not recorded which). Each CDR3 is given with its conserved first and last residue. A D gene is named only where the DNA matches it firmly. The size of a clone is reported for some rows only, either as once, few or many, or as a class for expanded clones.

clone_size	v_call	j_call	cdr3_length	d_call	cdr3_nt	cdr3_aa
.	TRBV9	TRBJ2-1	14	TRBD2	TGTGCCAGCAGCGTATCTCGGGGGGGCTTTGAGCAGTTCTTC	CASSVSRGGFEQFF
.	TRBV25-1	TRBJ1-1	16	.	TGTGCCAGCAGTGAATATACAGGAGCCCGGGACACTGAAGCTTTCTTT	CASSEYTGARDTEAFF
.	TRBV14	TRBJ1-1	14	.	TGTGCCAGCAGCCTCACAGTACAGGGTTCCGGAGCTTTCTTT	CASSLTVQGSGAFF
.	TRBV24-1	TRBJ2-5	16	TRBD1	TGTGCCACCAGTGATTTGAGTGTAGGGGGCAGAGAGACCCAGTACTTC	CATSDLSVGGRETQYF
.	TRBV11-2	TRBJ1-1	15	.	TGTGCCAGCAGCTTTGGGGGTACAACCGACACTGAAGCTTTCTTT	CASSFGGTTDTEAFF
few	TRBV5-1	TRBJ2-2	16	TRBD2	TGCGCCAGCAGCCCTTCTAGCGGGACGAACACCGGGGAGCTGTTTTTT	CASSPSSGTNTGELFF
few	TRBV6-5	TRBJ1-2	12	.	TGTGCCAGCTACAGGGAGGGCTATGGCTACACCTTC	CASYREGYGYTF
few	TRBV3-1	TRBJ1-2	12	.	TGTGCCAGCAGCCAATACAGCTATGGCTACACCTTC	CASSQYSYGYTF
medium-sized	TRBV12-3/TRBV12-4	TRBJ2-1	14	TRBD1	TGTGCCAGCAGTCCGGGGGACAGGGCCAATGAGCAGTTCTTC	CASSPGDRANEQFF
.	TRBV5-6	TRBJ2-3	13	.	TGTGCCAGCAGCTTACGGTCCGCAGATACGCAGTATTTT	CASSLRSADTQYF
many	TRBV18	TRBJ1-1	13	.	TGTGCCAGCTCAGCAGACACGAACACTGAAGCTTTCTTT	CASSADTNTEAFF
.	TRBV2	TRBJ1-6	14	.	TGTGCCAGCAGTTGGAGGGAGAACAACTCACCCCTCCACTTT	CASSWRENNSPLHF
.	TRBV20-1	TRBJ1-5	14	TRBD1	TGCAGTGCTAGAAAGGGGACAGGCAATCAGCCCCAGCATTTT	CSARKGTGNQPQHF
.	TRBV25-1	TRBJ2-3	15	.	TGTGCCAGCAGTGCGAGCAGGGGTGAGGCAGATACGCAGTATTTT	CASSASRGEADTQYF
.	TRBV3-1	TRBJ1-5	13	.	TGTGCCAGCAGCCTTTCAAGCACAGATACGCAGCATTTT	CASSLSSTDTQHF
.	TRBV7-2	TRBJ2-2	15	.	TGTGCCAGCAGCCCCAGGGTACGAAACACCGGGGAGCTGTTTTTT	CASSPRVRNTGELFF
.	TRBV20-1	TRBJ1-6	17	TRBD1	TGCAGTGCTAGAGAAGGGACAGGAAGCTCCTATAATTCACCCCTCCACTTT	CSAREGTGSSYNSPLHF
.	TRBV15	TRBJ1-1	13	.	TGTGCCACCAGCAGAGATCGTAAGGGGGGAGAAGACTTT	CATSRDRKGGEDF
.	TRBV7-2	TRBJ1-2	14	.	TGTGCCAGCAGCCCCCGTGGGGGTGACTATGGCTACACCTTC	CASSPRGGDYGYTF
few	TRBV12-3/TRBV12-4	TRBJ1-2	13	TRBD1	TGTGCCAGCAGCCGGACAGGGACCTATGGCTACACCTTC	CASSRTGTYGYTF
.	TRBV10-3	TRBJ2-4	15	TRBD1	TGTGCCATCAGTGGGCCTGACAGGGGGCTAAACATTCAGTACTTC	CAISGPDRGLNIQYF